The source of this T cell receptor beta chain is a study of beta chain features in type 1 diabetes (dated by TCRdb to 2016 to 2019). Notes on the research overall: No differences in mean age, gender distribution, total cell number or subset yield were found between patients and healthy donors. The study compared the TCRB repertoires of sorted circulating CD4+ T cell subsets in recently diagnosed type 1 diabetes patients with those in matched healthy donors. Whereas all 30 or so donors provided naive and central memory subsets, regulatory and stem cell-like memory subsets were isolated from just 8 patients and roughly eight healthy donors. A total of 100 million to 110 million sorted cells were examined across all samples, and a strong correlation was observed between cell number per subset and RNA yield. Study-level results and caveats: A moderate but significant shortening of TCRB CDR3 length was observed in type 1 diabetes patients in all four CD4+ subsets. At VDJ recombination sites, type 1 diabetes patients had fewer insertions and more deleted nucleotides, which implies abnormalities in thymic rearrangement. Naive, central memory and regulatory TCRB repertoires appeared to be more similar among patients than among healthy donors. Because the HLA sub-analyses included only small numbers of individuals, any influence of HLA type on TCRB rearrangement was left unresolved. Shorter templates might have been favored by PCR, but patient and control samples were amplified and corrected together, so both groups would have been affected equally by any skew. Sequencing cDNA rather than genomic DNA could over-represent highly expressing activated cells, although activation and CD3 levels did not differ between groups.

To note about this clone: What this receptor recognizes is not known. No clone much larger than this one lies a single base away; base qualities are absent.

In the germline V gene, CDR1 corresponds to SGDLS and CDR2 to YYNGEE. Trimming removed 0 bases from V and 2 bases from J, leaving 8 bases between the germline ends. From its cysteine to its phenylalanine, the CDR3 spans 14 amino acids. Solely the CDR3 DNA is kept, with 42 bases framed from the first base. Each donor gave one peripheral blood draw, roughly 110 mL on average, collected into heparinised tubes. Using a panel that included CD45RO, CCR7, CD25, CD127, CD95 and CD27, naive, central memory, regulatory and stem cell-like memory CD4+ T cells were sorted on a BD FACSAria II. Purity was above 95% for every sorted population. PBMCs were isolated immediately by Lymphoprep density gradient centrifugation and stained directly without culture. So that batch effects would be minimized, each experiment stained and sorted samples in pairs, pairing one healthy donor with one patient. The entire isolated RNA was reverse transcribed using the High Capacity cDNA Reverse Transcription Kit, and thus expressed TCRB transcripts were sequenced. Deep immunoSEQ sequencing was applied to naive, central memory and regulatory T cell samples, giving an average of roughly 3.5 million total reads per sample. Sorted cells were lysed in RLT buffer, and RNA was extracted using DNase-treated RNeasy Micro or Mini kits according to cell number. To prevent cross-contamination, every cell subset was processed on its own, while patient and healthy donor samples were processed together. Using the immunoSEQ multiplex PCR, TCRB sequences were amplified from cDNA into 87-bp fragments spanning the CDR3 region. Amplicons were sequenced on the Illumina HiSeq platform. The paper's data handling went like this. PCR bias was computationally corrected using synthetic template baselines, reads within Hamming distance 2 were collapsed, and singletons that could not be merged were discarded. Reads were aligned to IMGT to assign V, D and J genes, CDR3 length, and insertions or deletions at six rearrangement sites. Within each subset, clonotype counts were normalized to sorted cell number, and only after that were true diversity and Gini coefficients computed with the tcR R package. The overlap coefficient, calculated on TCRB nucleotide sequences, was used to quantify repertoire sharing. Out-of-frame TCRB sequences from naive cells were analyzed as a proxy for the pre-selection repertoire. The table comes from immuneACCESS by way of TCRdb, which keeps in-frame sequences with V and J called. Part of the clones is missing from these tables; in studies checked, under half for an unresolved V gene and the rest for unknown reasons. That table furnishes V, J and clone size, whereas the DNA furnished D and trimming. Counted in this sample were 250,000 or so clones; approximately 20% of them appeared once. 0.028% of the sample is taken by the ten largest.

Sequenced: naive CD4+ T cells from blood. Explained via the paper, the cell subset or site label denotes: true naive CD4+ T cells. The sequence was collected from a woman in her 40s with type 1 diabetes. This receptor chain uses TRBV9 and TRBJ1-2, with an unclear D gene assignment. The CDR3 in this case is CASSVDVANYGYTF. The DNA sequence reads TGTGCCAGCAGCGTAGATGTGGCCAACTATGGCTACACCTTC. The reference TRBV9 and TRBJ1-2 proteins fill in what lies around the CDR3, so the full variable domain reads DSGVTQTPKHLITATGQRVTLRCSPRSGDLSVYWYQQSLDQGLQFLIQYYNGEERAKGNILERFSAQQFPDLHSELNLSSLELGDSALYFCASSVDVANYGYTFGSGTRLTVV.